This T cell receptor beta chain originates from a study of T cell responses to AZD1222 COVID-19 vaccine. Study conclusions and caveats: Repertoires were sampled only after the peak T cell response. The study found Spike-specific TCR breadth and depth rose after two AZD1222 doses. The donors showed a predominance of white British ancestry and of females, with possible underestimation of clonal diversity.

The germline V gene has CDR1 ENHRY and CDR2 SYGVKD. Trimming took 11 bases from V and 1 from J, leaving 14 bases between them. This CDR3 spans 13 amino acids. Of note for this clone: Its specificity is not known.

Clones were sequenced by immunoSEQ multiplex PCR, and TCRdb holds only the in-frame ones, with some missing. Among over 110,000 clones, around 91% were seen once, and the ten largest hold less than 9.5%. The receptor's source is an adult who received the AZD1222 COVID-19 vaccine. The V gene is TRBV10-3, the J gene TRBJ1-1, with TRBD1 as a possible D gene (5 bases). Sequencing was performed on peripheral blood, taken 28 days after the second AZD1222 dose. The CDR3 DNA reads TGTGCCGTCGCCGGGACGGCGAACACTGAAGCTTTCTTT. This gives the protein CAVAGTANTEAFF.